This T cell receptor beta chain was identified during a study of blood T cell repertoires in COVID-19. Measured with immunoSEQ multiplex PCR; TCRdb has only the in-frame clones, and not every one. The data show fewer than 110,000 clones, with roughly 92% seen just once and around 5.8% held by the top ten. V was clipped by 6 bases and J by 2 bases, with 14 bases between them. The V gene's germline CDR1 is MDHEN and CDR2 SYDVKM. The CDR3 contains 15 residues. The sequencing input was peripheral blood. This receptor was taken from a man between 45 and 60 years old with active COVID-19. V is TRBV28 and J is TRBJ1-5; D possibly corresponds to TRBD1 (6 bases). The CDR3 is CASRYRVGGNQPQHF. CDR3 in DNA: TGTGCCAGCAGATACAGGGTCGGGGGCAATCAGCCCCAGCATTTT.